The clone carrying this T cell receptor beta chain occurred a few times. Its target is unknown. These data originate in a study of T cell responses to AZD1222 COVID-19 vaccine. Overall study results and limits: The breadth and depth of Spike-specific TCRs increased once two AZD1222 doses had been given. Sampling captured repertoires only after the peak T cell response.

Trimming took 3 bases from V and 4 from J, leaving 12 bases between them. From germline, CDR1 is ENHRY and CDR2 SYGVKD. The CDR3 contains 15 residues. The assay was immunoSEQ multiplex PCR, and TCRdb's table has in-frame clones only and misses some. The sample consists of approximately 120,000 clones, roughly 90% of them appearing once. This rearrangement joins TRBV10-3 to TRBJ1-4, with unresolved D. This material consisted of peripheral blood, taken on day 0 of AZD1222 vaccination. This TCR was sampled from an adult in good health. CDR3: CAISDSGAINEKLFF. In DNA form, the CDR3 reads TGTGCCATCAGTGATTCGGGCGCTATTAATGAAAAACTGTTTTTT.